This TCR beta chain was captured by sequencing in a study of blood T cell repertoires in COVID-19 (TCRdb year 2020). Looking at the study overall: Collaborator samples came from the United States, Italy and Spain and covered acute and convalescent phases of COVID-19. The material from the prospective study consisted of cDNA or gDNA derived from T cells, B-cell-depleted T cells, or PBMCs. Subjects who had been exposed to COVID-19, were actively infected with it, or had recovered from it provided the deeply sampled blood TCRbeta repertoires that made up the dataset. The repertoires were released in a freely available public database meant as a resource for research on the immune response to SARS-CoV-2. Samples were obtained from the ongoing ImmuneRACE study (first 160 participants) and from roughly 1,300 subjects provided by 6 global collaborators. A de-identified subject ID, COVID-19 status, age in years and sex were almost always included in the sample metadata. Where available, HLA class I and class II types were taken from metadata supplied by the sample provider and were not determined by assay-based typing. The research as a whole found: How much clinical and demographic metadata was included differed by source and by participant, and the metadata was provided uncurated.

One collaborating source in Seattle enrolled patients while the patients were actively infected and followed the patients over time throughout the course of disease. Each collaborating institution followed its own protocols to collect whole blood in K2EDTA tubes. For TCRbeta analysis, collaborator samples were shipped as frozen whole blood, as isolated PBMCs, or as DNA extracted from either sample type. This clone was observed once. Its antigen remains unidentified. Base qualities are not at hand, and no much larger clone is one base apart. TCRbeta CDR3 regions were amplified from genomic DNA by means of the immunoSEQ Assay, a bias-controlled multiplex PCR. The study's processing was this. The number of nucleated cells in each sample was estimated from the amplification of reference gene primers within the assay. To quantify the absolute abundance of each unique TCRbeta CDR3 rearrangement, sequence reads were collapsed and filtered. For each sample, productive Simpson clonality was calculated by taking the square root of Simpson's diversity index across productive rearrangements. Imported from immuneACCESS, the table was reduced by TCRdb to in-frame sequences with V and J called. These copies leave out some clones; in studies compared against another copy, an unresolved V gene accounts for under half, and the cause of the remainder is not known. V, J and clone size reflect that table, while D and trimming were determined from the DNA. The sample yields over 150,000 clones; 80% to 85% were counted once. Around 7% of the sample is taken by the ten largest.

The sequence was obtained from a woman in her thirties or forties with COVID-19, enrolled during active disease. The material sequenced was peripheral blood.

The CDR3 protein sequence reads: CSVYSGGNYNEQFF. The nucleotide sequence reads as follows: TGCAGCGTTTATAGCGGGGGCAACTACAATGAGCAGTTCTTC. The chain is encoded by TRBV29-1 joined to TRBJ2-1, and TRBD2 aligns with 9 junction nucleotides. The CDR3 goes from the cysteine to the phenylalanine over 14 residues. The retained sequence is limited to the CDR3, 42 bases, with the frame set at the first base. The V end gives up 5 bases and the J end 3 bases, leaving 5 bases in the junction not matched to a gene. CDR1 and CDR2 are drawn from the germline V gene: SQVTM, ANQGSEA.